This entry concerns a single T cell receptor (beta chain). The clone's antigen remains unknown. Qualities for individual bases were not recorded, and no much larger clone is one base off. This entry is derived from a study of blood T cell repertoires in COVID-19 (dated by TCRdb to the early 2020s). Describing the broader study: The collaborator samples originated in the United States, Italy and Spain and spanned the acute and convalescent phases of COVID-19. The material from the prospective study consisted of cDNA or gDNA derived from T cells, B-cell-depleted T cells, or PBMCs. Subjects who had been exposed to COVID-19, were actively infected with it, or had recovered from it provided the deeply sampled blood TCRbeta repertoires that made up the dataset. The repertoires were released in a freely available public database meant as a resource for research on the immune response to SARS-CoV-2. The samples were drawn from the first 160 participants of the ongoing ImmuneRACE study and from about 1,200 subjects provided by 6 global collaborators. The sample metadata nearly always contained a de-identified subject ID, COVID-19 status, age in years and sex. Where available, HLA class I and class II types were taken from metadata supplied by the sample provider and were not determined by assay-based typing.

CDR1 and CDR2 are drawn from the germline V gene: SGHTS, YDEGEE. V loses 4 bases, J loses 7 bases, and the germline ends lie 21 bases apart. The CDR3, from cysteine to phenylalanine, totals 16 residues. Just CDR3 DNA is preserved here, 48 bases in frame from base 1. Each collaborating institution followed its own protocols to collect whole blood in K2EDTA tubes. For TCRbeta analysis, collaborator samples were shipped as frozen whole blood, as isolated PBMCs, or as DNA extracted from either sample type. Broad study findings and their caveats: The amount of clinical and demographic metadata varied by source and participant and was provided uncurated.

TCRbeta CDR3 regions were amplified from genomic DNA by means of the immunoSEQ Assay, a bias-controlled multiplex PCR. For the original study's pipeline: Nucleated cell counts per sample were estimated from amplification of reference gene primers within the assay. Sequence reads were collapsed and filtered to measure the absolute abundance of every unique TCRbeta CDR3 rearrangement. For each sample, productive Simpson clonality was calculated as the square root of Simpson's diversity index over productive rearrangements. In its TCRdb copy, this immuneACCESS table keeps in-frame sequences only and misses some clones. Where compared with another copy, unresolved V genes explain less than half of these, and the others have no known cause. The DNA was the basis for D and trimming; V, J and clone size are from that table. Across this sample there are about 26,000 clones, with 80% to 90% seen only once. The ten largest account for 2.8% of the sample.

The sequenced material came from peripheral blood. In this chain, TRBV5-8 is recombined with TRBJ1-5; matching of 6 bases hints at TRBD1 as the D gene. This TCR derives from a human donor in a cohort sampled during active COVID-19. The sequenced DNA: TGTGCCAGCAGCCCTTTTTACGGGGGGCTTAGGCAGCCCCAGCATTTT. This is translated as CASSPFYGGLRQPQHF.